Shown below are 20 T cell receptor beta chains from a single sample sequenced in a study of blood T cell repertoires in COVID-19 (dated by TCRdb to 2020 to 2021). Library preparation was by the immunoSEQ multiplex PCR assay. TCRdb took this table from immuneACCESS and kept in-frame rearrangements with V and J called. Such tables lack part of the clones; where checked against another copy, unresolved V genes explain under half of the gap, and the rest is unexplained. Across this sample there are around 250,000 clones, with about 90% seen only once. The top ten constitute more than 1% of the sample. The sample consisted of PBMCs or T cells enriched from blood (not recorded which). The receptors here all came from a human donor in a cohort exposed to, infected with or recovered from COVID-19 (not recorded which). The donor label of this sample is uncertain.

V gene TRBV9 combines with J gene TRBJ1-6; 10 positions match TRBD1. The CDR3 is 17 amino acids. After removal of 2 bases from V and 7 bases from J, the junction contained 9 bases not matched to a gene. The germline V gene has CDR1 SGDLS and CDR2 YYNGEE. CDR3 region: CASSVSPGQGPNSPLHF. DNA for the CDR3: TGTGCCAGCAGCGTGTCTCCGGGACAGGGGCCGAATTCACCCCTCCACTTT.

CDR3 sequence: CASSFLTGGADQPQHF. The DNA of the CDR3 is TGTGCCAGCAGTTTCCTGACAGGGGGCGCGGATCAGCCCCAGCATTTT. The genes are TRBV28 and TRBJ1-5; TRBD1 agrees at 10 bases. This CDR3 is built from 16 residues. From germline, CDR1 is MDHEN and CDR2 SYDVKM. Trimming cost V 3 bases and J 5 bases; bases outside gene matches: 7. Drawing the rest from reference TRBV28 and TRBJ1-5, the complete variable domain is DVKVTQSSRYLVKRTGEKVFLECVQDMDHENMFWYRQDPGLGLRLIYFSYDVKMKEKGDIPEGYSVSREKKERFSLILESASTNQTSMYLCASSFLTGGADQPQHFGDGTRLSIL.

This sequence joins TRBV30 and TRBJ1-4, with D possibly matching TRBD1 (5 bases). Germline-derived CDR1 and CDR2 are GTSNPN and SVGIG (reference sequence). This CDR3 contains 13 residues. V dropped 2 bases and J dropped 14 bases, with 18 bases sitting between them. Written as DNA, the CDR3 is TGTGCCTGGAGTCACCGCGGGGCCCTGGGGCTGTTTTTT. It translates to CAWSHRGALGLFF.

The V call is TRBV6-4, the J call TRBJ2-3, with a tentative D call TRBD2 (6 bases). The germline V gene has CDR1 MRHNA and CDR2 SNTAGT. The CDR3 is 15 amino acids. V was pared by 0 bases and J by 4 bases, with 11 bases between. CDR3 nucleotide sequence: TGTGCCAGCAGTGACTCGAACGGGGGTCCAGATACGCAGTATTTT. Translated: CASSDSNGGPDTQYF.

The gene calls are TRBV10-3 and TRBJ2-7; the match to TRBD1 covers 7 bases. Germline values: CDR1 ENHRY, CDR2 SYGVKD. The CDR3 contains 13 residues. Losses at the gene ends were 8 bases for V and 4 bases for J; bases not matched to a gene: 8. This CDR3 is CAIGAGTEYEQYF. CDR3 nucleotides: TGTGCCATCGGGGCCGGGACAGAGTACGAGCAGTACTTC.

The rearrangement links TRBV5-4 to TRBJ2-5, with 8 bases aligning to TRBD1. CDR3 length: 14 residues. Per germline, CDR1 SGHNT and CDR2 YYREEE (reference sequence). The ends lost 4 bases at V and 5 bases at J; junction bases unmatched: 7. The CDR3 is CASSQGAQGETQYF. The CDR3 DNA reads TGTGCCAGCAGCCAGGGGGCTCAAGGGGAGACCCAGTACTTC.

Only a few counts were recorded for this clone. The chain is built from TRBV7-9 and TRBJ1-6; D remains unclear. CDR3 length: 16 residues. Germline CDR1 SEHNR, CDR2 FQNEAQ (reference sequence). V lost 3 bases, J lost 7 bases, and 16 bases lay in between. In DNA, the CDR3 is TGTGCCAGCAGCTTCCAAACTACCGAGCCGAATTCACCCCTCCACTTT. Translation: CASSFQTTEPNSPLHF.

V is TRBV27 and J is TRBJ2-1; TRBD1 aligns across 9 bases. Per germline, CDR1 MNHEY and CDR2 SMNVEV (reference sequence). The J segment lost 13 bases and the V segment lost 5 bases, leaving 6 bases of the junction unmatched. This CDR3 has 12 amino acids. The CDR3 here is CASSDPGQGQFF. CDR3 bases: TGTGCCAGCAGTGATCCGGGACAGGGACAGTTCTTC.

This clone occurred once. The chain recombines TRBV11-2 with TRBJ2-5; 10 bases align to TRBD2. The CDR3 contains 16 residues. Per germline, CDR1 SGHAT and CDR2 FQNNGV. V dropped 4 bases and J dropped 1; count of bases not matched to a gene: 6. The CDR3 sequence: CASSSPGLAIQETQYF. The DNA for the CDR3 is TGTGCCAGCAGCTCACCGGGACTAGCGATCCAAGAGACCCAGTACTTC.

This clone was recorded once. The V call is TRBV28, the J call TRBJ1-6; possibly TRBD1 for D (6 bases). The CDR3 is 15 amino acids. V shed 6 bases and J shed 8 bases, with 17 bases lying between them. Looked up from germline, CDR1 is MDHEN and CDR2 is SYDVKM. The CDR3 coding sequence is TGTGCCAGCAGGTACACAGGGCGAGGGGATTCACCCCTCCACTTT. This sequence encodes CASRYTGRGDSPLHF.

CDR3 nucleotide sequence: TGTGCCAGCAGCCAAGGAAGGGAGGGCCACTATGGCTACACCTTC. It is translated as CASSQGREGHYGYTF. The chain has TRBV3-1 (or the pseudogene TRBV3-2) and TRBJ1-2; D is uncertain. With 1 base removed from V and 3 bases from J, the gap between germline ends came to 12 bases. The CDR3 runs to 15 residues. CDR1 LGHDT and CDR2 YNNKEL come from the germline V gene (reference sequence).

CDR3 residues: CASSLEEGGYGYTF. For the CDR3, the DNA is TGCGCCAGCAGCTTGGAAGAGGGCGGATATGGCTACACCTTC. The chain employs TRBV5-1 and TRBJ1-2; D remains unclear. V was trimmed by 0 bases and J by 5 bases, leaving 11 bases between them. The V gene's germline CDR1 is SGHRS and CDR2 YFSETQ. The CDR3 extends over 14 amino acids. Full variable domain (missing parts from reference TRBV5-1 and TRBJ1-2): KAGVTQTPRYLIKTRGQQVTLSCSPISGHRSVSWYQQTPGQGLQFLFEYFSETQRNKGNFPGRFSGRQFSNSRSEMNVSTLELGDSALYLCASSLEEGGYGYTFGSGTRLTVV.

The chain has TRBV9 and TRBJ1-2; 10 bases fit TRBD1. This CDR3 is 15 amino acids long. The germline CDR1 and CDR2 sequences are SGDLS and YYNGEE. After removal of 5 bases from V and 6 bases from J, the junction contained 10 bases not matched to a gene. Written as DNA, the CDR3 is TGTGCCAGCAGAGATACCGGGACAGGGGAGGATGGCTACACCTTC. It is translated as CASRDTGTGEDGYTF.

The V call is TRBV27, the J call TRBJ2-1; TRBD1 matches at 8 bases. Germline CDR1 is MNHEY and CDR2 is SMNVEV (reference sequence). The CDR3 totals 17 residues. Trimming removed 3 bases from V and 7 bases from J; junction bases left unmatched: 14. The chain's CDR3 is CASSFPRVGQASNEQFF. The DNA for the CDR3 is TGTGCCAGCAGTTTCCCTCGGGTGGGACAGGCCTCAAATGAGCAGTTCTTC.

The chain is built from TRBV7-2 and TRBJ2-7; 10 bases agree with TRBD2. CDR1 is SGHTA and CDR2 is FQGNSA in the germline V gene. The V and J ends lost 1 base and 2 bases, in that order; junction bases with no gene match: 2. The CDR3 sequence is 15 residues long. The chain's CDR3 is CASSLVAGGAYEQYF. In DNA, the CDR3 is TGTGCCAGCAGCTTAGTAGCGGGGGGCGCCTACGAGCAGTACTTC.

The chain combines TRBV5-6 with TRBJ1-3; 7 bases agree with TRBD1. Germline CDR1 SGHDT, CDR2 YYEEEE. Germline trimming cut 4 bases from V and 2 bases from J; bases unmatched to any gene: 6. The CDR3 length is 15 residues. The CDR3 reads CASSLTGPAGNTIYF. The CDR3 bases are TGTGCCAGCAGCCTGACAGGGCCCGCTGGAAACACCATATATTTT.

The V and J genes are TRBV5-1 and TRBJ2-7; maybe TRBD2 (7 bases). Per the germline V gene, CDR1 is SGHRS and CDR2 is YFSETQ. The CDR3 contains 14 residues. V lost 4 bases, J lost 2 bases, and 13 bases lay in between. CDR3 DNA: TGCGCCAGCAGCCTGGGGGCGGGGGCCTACGAGCAGTACTTC. This encodes CASSLGAGAYEQYF. The complete variable domain, with remaining parts taken from reference TRBV5-1 and TRBJ2-7, reads KAGVTQTPRYLIKTRGQQVTLSCSPISGHRSVSWYQQTPGQGLQFLFEYFSETQRNKGNFPGRFSGRQFSNSRSEMNVSTLELGDSALYLCASSLGAGAYEQYFGPGTRLTVT.

The chain carries TRBV7-9 and TRBJ1-2, with 7 bases that match TRBD1. CDR1 and CDR2 from the germline V gene are SEHNR and FQNEAQ (reference sequence). This CDR3 is 14 amino acids long. J lost 5 bases, V lost 1 base, and 4 bases had no gene match. Here the CDR3 reads CASSLGAGGYGYTF. In DNA, the CDR3 is TGTGCCAGCAGCTTAGGGGCAGGGGGATATGGCTACACCTTC.

The V and J genes are TRBV7-9 and TRBJ1-4; D perhaps matches TRBD1 (5 bases). Trimming shortened V by 1 base and J by 3 bases, and 15 bases separated the two germline ends. The CDR3 is 17 residues long. From germline, CDR1 is SEHNR and CDR2 FQNEAQ (reference sequence). In DNA form, the CDR3 reads TGTGCCAGCAGCTTAGTATGGCCAGGGCATCCTAATGAAAAACTGTTTTTT. Its translation is CASSLVWPGHPNEKLFF. The variable domain in full, with the rest retrieved from reference TRBV7-9 and TRBJ1-4, is DTGVSQNPRHKITKRGQNVTFRCDPISEHNRLYWYRQTLGQGPEFLTYFQNEAQLEKSRLLSDRFSAERPKGSFSTLEIQRTEQGDSAMYLCASSLVWPGHPNEKLFFGSGTQLSVL.

The V and J genes are TRBV5-4 and TRBJ2-7; 14 bases fit TRBD2. The CDR3 has 17 amino acids. Germline trimming cut 4 bases from V and 2 bases from J; bases unmatched to any gene: 8. CDR1 is SGHNT, CDR2 YYREEE, per germline (reference sequence). In DNA form, the CDR3 reads TGTGCCAGCAGCCAAGGACTAGCGGGGGGCTCGACCTACGAGCAGTACTTC. It encodes CASSQGLAGGSTYEQYF.